This T cell receptor (beta chain) is drawn from a study of early stage breast cancer tumors. Study results and limitations: Blood repertoires resembled normal breast more than tumor.

The method was immunoSEQ multiplex PCR; TCRdb's version includes in-frame clones alone and lacks a portion of them. The table lists 45,000 to 60,000 clones, around nine tenths of them singletons. Details on this clone: The antigen is not known.

The sequenced sample was blood. The clonotype comes from a person between 65 and 79 years old with breast cancer.

Written as DNA, the CDR3 is TGTGCCAGCAGTCGACAGGATTTGACTGAAGCTTTCTTT. Protein: CASSRQDLTEAFF. The chain is built from TRBV7-6 and TRBJ1-1, with D maybe TRBD1 (6 bases). The CDR3 has 13 amino acids. Trimming stripped 6 bases from V and 5 bases from J, with 13 bases between. Per the germline V gene, CDR1 is SGHVS and CDR2 is FNYEAQ. The full variable domain, completed using reference TRBV7-6 and TRBJ1-1, is GAGVSQSPRYKVTKRGQDVALRCDPISGHVSLYWYRQALGQGPEFLTYFNYEAQQDKSGLPNDRFSAERPEGSISTLTIQRTEQRDSAMYRCASSRQDLTEAFFGQGTRLTVV.